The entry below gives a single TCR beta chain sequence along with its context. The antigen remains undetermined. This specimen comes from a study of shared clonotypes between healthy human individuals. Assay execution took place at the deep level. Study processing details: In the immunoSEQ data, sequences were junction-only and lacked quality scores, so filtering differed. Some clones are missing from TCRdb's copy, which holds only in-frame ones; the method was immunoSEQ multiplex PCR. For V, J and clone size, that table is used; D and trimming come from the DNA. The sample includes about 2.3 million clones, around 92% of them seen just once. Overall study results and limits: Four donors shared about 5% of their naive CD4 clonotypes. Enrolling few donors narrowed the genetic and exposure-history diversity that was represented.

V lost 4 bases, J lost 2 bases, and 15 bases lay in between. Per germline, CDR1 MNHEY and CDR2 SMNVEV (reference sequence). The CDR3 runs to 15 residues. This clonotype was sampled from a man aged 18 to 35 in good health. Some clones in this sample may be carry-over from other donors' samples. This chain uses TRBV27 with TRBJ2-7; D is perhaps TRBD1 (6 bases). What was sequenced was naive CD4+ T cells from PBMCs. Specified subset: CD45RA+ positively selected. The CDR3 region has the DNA TGTGCCAGCAGTTCAAGGACAGCAGCTACCTACGAGCAGTACTTC. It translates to CASSSRTAATYEQYF.